This TCR beta chain was observed in a study of blood T cell repertoires in COVID-19. Source study methods: Reference gene primer amplification yielded estimated nucleated cell counts. Using immunoSEQ multiplex PCR, the repertoire was profiled, and TCRdb retains in-frame clones only, with some absent. The D gene and trimming were derived from the DNA, and the V and J assignments and clone size from that table. The table records a few hundred thousand clones, around three quarters of them present only once. The germline V and J ends were trimmed by 0 bases and 5 bases, with 14 bases remaining between them. Germline lookup yields CDR1 SGHRS and CDR2 YFSETQ. CDR3 length equals 15 residues.

The sequence was obtained from a woman in her 70s with acute or convalescent COVID-19. The sequenced material came from peripheral blood. V is TRBV5-1 and J is TRBJ2-5; D is perhaps TRBD2 (7 bases). CDR3 loop: CASSLARGRVETQYF. DNA of the CDR3: TGCGCCAGCAGCTTGGCGCGGGGGCGCGTGGAGACCCAGTACTTC.